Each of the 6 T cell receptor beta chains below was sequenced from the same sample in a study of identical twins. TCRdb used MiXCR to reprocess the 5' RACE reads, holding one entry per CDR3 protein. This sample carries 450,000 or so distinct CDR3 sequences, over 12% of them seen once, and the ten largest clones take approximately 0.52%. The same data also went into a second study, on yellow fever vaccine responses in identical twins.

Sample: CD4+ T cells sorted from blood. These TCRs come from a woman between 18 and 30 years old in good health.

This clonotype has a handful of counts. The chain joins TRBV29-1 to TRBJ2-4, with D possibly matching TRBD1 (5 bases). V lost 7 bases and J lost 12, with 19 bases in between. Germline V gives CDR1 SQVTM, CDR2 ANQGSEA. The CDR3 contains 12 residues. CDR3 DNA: TGCAGCGCCGGTCAGGGTGACAAGGGTCAGTACTTC. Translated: CSAGQGDKGQYF.

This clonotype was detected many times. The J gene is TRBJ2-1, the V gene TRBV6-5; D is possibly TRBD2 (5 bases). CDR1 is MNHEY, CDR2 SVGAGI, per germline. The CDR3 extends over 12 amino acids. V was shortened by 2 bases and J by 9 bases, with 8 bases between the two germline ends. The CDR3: CASSYGAGEQFF. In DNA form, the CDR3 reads TGTGCCAGCAGTTACGGCGCGGGTGAGCAGTTCTTC.

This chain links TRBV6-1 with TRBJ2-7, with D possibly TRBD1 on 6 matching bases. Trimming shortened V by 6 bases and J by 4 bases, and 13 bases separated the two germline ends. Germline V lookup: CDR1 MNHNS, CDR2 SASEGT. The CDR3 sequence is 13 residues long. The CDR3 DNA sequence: TGTGCCAGCAGGATAACAGGGCAGTACGAGCAGTACTTC. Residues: CASRITGQYEQYF.

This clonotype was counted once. CDR3 sequence: CSAPGWVVNTEAFF. The DNA of the CDR3 is TGCAGTGCCCCCGGTTGGGTCGTGAACACTGAAGCTTTCTTT. The chain has TRBV20-1 and TRBJ1-1; D is unresolved. Per germline, CDR1 DFQATT and CDR2 SNEGSKA (reference sequence). This CDR3 has 14 residues. Trimming took off 6 bases at V and 0 bases at J, with 14 bases between the two ends.

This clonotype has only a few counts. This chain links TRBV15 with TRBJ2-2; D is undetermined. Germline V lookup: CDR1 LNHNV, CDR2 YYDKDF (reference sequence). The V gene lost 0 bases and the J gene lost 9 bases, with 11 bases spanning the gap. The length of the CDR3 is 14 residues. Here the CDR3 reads CATSRDFRDRELFF. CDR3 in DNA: TGTGCCACCAGCAGAGATTTCCGCGACCGGGAGCTGTTTTTT.

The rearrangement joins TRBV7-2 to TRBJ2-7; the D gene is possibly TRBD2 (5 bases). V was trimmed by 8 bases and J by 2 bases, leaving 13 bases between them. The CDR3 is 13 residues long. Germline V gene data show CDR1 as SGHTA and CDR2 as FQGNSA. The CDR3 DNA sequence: TGTGCCAGCTGCTACGGACTTACCTACGAGCAGTACTTC. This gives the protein CASCYGLTYEQYF.